This TCR beta chain was observed in a study of Ad26.COV2.S vaccination and SARS-CoV-2 variants. The study's findings and limits: The TCR-based breadth and depth measures might underestimate overall T cell responses. Vaccinated and placebo-treated recipients had similar non-spike TCR breadth. In vaccinated individuals, spike-specific CD8+ and CD4+ T cell responses reportedly displayed substantial breadth.

Turning to this clone: Its antigen is not identified.

The table came from immunoSEQ multiplex PCR; TCRdb's copy has only in-frame clones and leaves some out. The sample lists fewer than 150,000 clones; just over 85% were seen once. The CDR3 length is 16 residues. V lost 4 bases to trimming and J lost 4 bases; unmatched junction nucleotides: 8. Germline-derived CDR1 and CDR2 are SGDLS and YYNGEE. The sequence was collected from a human donor who had recovered from COVID-19. The sequencing used peripheral blood, collected after recovery from COVID-19. This chain uses TRBV9 with TRBJ2-2; 9 nucleotides line up with TRBD2. The CDR3 nucleotides read TGTGCCAGCAGCCCAAGAGGTAGCGGGGGCACCGGGGAGCTGTTTTTT. Translation: CASSPRGSGGTGELFF. Looking up the rest from reference TRBV9 and TRBJ2-2 gives the full variable domain: DSGVTQTPKHLITATGQRVTLRCSPRSGDLSVYWYQQSLDQGLQFLIQYYNGEERAKGNILERFSAQQFPDLHSELNLSSLELGDSALYFCASSPRGSGGTGELFFGEGSRLTVL.